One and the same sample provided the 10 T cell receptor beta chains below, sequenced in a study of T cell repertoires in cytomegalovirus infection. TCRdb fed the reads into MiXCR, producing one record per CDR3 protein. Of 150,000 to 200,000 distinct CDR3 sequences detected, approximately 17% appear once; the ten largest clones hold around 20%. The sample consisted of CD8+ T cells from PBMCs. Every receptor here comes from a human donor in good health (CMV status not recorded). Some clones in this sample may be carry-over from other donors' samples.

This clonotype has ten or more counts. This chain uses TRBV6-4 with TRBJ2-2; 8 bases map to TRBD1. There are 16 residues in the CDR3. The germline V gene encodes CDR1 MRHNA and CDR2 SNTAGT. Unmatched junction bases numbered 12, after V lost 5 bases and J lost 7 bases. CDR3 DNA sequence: TGTGCCAGCAGTCCCTTCGGACAGGGTGCCGGCGGGGAGCTGTTTTTT. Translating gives CASSPFGQGAGGELFF.

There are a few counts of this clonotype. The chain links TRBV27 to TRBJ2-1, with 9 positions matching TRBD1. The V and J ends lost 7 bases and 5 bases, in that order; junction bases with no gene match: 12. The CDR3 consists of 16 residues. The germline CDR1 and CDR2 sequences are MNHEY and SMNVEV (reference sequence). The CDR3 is CASTGQGSPVDNEQFF. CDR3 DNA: TGTGCCAGCACGGGACAGGGATCGCCTGTCGACAATGAGCAGTTCTTC.

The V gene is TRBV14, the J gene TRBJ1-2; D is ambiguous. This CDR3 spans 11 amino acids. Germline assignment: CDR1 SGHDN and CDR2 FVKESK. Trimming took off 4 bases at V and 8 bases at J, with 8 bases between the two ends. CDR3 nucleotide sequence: TGTGCCAGCAGCCGAAACTCCGGCTACACCTTC. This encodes CASSRNSGYTF.

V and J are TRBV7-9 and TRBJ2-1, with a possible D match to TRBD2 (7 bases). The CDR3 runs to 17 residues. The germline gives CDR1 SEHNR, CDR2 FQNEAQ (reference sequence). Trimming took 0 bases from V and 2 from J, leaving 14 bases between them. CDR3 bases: TGTGCCAGCAGCTTAGCGGACAGCGGGATTCCCTACAATGAGCAGTTCTTC. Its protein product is CASSLADSGIPYNEQFF.

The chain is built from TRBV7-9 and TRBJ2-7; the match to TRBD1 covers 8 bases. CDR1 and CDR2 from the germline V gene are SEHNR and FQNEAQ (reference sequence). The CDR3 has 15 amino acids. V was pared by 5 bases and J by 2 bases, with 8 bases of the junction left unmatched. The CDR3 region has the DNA TGTGCCAGCAGCACTACCGGGACAGGACCCTACGAGCAGTACTTC. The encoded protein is CASSTTGTGPYEQYF.

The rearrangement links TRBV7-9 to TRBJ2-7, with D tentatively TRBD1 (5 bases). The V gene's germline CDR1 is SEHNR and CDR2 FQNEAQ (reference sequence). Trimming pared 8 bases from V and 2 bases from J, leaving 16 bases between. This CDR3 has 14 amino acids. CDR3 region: CASLGQTGTYEQYF. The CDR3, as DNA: TGTGCCAGCCTGGGGCAAACAGGTACCTACGAGCAGTACTTC.

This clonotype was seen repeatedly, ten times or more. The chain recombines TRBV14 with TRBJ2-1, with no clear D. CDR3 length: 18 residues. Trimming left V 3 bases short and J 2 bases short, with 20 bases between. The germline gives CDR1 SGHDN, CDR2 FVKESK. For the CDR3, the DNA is TGTGCCAGCAGCCACCGAGGTAGGGTTTGGGTGACCTACAATGAGCAGTTCTTC. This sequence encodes CASSHRGRVWVTYNEQFF.

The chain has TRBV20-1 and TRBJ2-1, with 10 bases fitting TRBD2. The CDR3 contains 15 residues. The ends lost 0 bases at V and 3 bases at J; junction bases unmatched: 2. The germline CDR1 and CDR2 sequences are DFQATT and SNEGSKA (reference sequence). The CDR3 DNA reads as TGCAGTGCTAGAGATAGCGGGGGGTTCTACAATGAGCAGTTCTTC. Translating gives CSARDSGGFYNEQFF.

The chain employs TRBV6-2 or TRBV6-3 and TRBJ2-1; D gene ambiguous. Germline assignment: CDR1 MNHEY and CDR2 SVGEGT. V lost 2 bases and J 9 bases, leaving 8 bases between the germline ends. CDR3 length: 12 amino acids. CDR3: CASSYPDREQFF. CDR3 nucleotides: TGTGCCAGCAGTTACCCTGATCGTGAGCAGTTCTTC.

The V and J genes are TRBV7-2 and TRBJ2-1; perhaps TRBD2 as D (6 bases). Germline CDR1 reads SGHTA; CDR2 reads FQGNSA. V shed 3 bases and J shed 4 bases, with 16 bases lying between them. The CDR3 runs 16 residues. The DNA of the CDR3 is TGTGCCAGCAGCTTCCCTGGTCCCGCGGGATACAATGAGCAGTTCTTC. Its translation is CASSFPGPAGYNEQFF. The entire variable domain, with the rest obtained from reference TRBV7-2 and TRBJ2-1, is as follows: GAGVSQSPSNKVTEKGKDVELRCDPISGHTALYWYRQSLGQGLEFLIYFQGNSAPDKSGLPSDRFSAERTGGSVSTLTIQRTQQEDSAVYLCASSFPGPAGYNEQFFGPGTRLTVL.